The 13 T cell receptor beta chains presented below share a single source sample, sequenced in a study of CD8+ T cells in alopecia areata. Sequencing templates came from extracted RNA that was reverse transcribed into cDNA. The table came from immunoSEQ multiplex PCR; TCRdb's copy has only in-frame clones and leaves some out. The sample has 170,000 or so clones, roughly 61% seen once. Treatment given: oral pan-JAK inhibitor, 5-10 mg twice daily. Sequenced material: CD8+ T cells sorted from blood, taken at week 24, from a patient treated with tofacitinib. The receptors come from a human donor with alopecia areata.

The V and J genes are TRBV9 and TRBJ2-1; a possible D gene is TRBD1 (5 bases). V gave up 0 bases and J gave up 8 bases, with 12 bases separating them. In germline, CDR1 is SGDLS, CDR2 YYNGEE. The CDR3 covers 14 residues. The CDR3 bases are TGTGCCAGCAGCGTAGTAACAGGCCCCGATGAGCAGTTCTTC. Protein sequence: CASSVVTGPDEQFF.

The DNA of the CDR3 is TGCGCCAGCAGCTTGTCCCTATACAATGAGCAGTTCTTC. Amino acid sequence: CASSLSLYNEQFF. The chain combines TRBV5-1 with TRBJ2-1; no clear D. This CDR3 region has 13 residues. Germline CDR1 SGHRS, CDR2 YFSETQ. The V gene lost 1 base and the J gene lost 4 bases, with 6 bases spanning the gap.

A few counts support this clone. The rearrangement uses TRBV15 and TRBJ2-2; D is tentatively TRBD1 or TRBD2 (6 bases each). The V and J ends lost 6 bases and 5 bases respectively, with 16 bases between them. The CDR3 is 15 residues long. Germline assignment: CDR1 LNHNV and CDR2 YYDKDF (reference sequence). As DNA, the CDR3 is TGTGCCACCAGTCCAAATAGGGGGAGGACCGGGGAGCTGTTTTTT. Translating gives CATSPNRGRTGELFF.

The chain carries TRBV9 and TRBJ1-2, with 8 bases aligning to TRBD1. The CDR3 runs to 13 residues. V was pared by 0 bases and J by 9 bases, with 4 bases of the junction left unmatched. Germline-derived CDR1 and CDR2 are SGDLS and YYNGEE. CDR3 nucleotide sequence: TGTGCCAGCAGCGTAGACCCAGGGGGCAGCTACACCTTC. Encoded protein: CASSVDPGGSYTF.

The chain uses TRBV14 and TRBJ1-1, with TRBD1 matching over 9 bases. The length of the CDR3 is 14 residues. The germline gives CDR1 SGHDN, CDR2 FVKESK. V shed 3 bases and J 11 bases; nucleotides not matched to a gene: 10. This CDR3 reads CASSHVTGGRLAFF. The CDR3 DNA follows: TGTGCCAGCAGCCATGTGACAGGGGGACGGTTGGCTTTCTTT. Full variable domain (remainder filled in from reference TRBV14 and TRBJ1-1): EAGVTQFPSHSVIEKGQTVTLRCDPISGHDNLYWYRRVMGKEIKFLLHFVKESKQDESGMPNNRFLAERTGGTYSTLKVQPAELEDSGVYFCASSHVTGGRLAFFGQGTRLTVV.

This clone was counted a few times. The rearrangement joins TRBV29-1 to TRBJ1-2; D not certain. V was cut by 0 bases and J by 2 bases, with 7 bases left in between. Germline CDR1 SQVTM, CDR2 ANQGSEA. The CDR3 length is 13 residues. CDR3 amino acids: CSVEDEGNYGYTF. Written as DNA, the CDR3 is TGCAGCGTTGAAGATGAAGGGAACTATGGCTACACCTTC.

This clone appeared a single time. V usage is TRBV7-8 and J usage is TRBJ1-2, with D maybe TRBD1 (6 bases). Trimming left V 5 bases short and J 5 bases short, with 15 bases between. Germline V CDR1 and CDR2: SGHVS, FQNEAQ. The CDR3 is 14 amino acids. This CDR3 reads CASSGRTAPYGYTF. The CDR3 bases are TGTGCCAGCAGCGGTCGGACAGCTCCTTATGGCTACACCTTC.

This clone showed up just once. V and J are TRBV7-2 and TRBJ1-5; 8 bases match TRBD1. The CDR3 loop spans 15 amino acids. Per the germline V gene, CDR1 is SGHTA and CDR2 is FQGNSA. Trimming at V came to 9 bases and at J to 4 bases, leaving 11 bases not matched to a gene. CDR3 nucleotide sequence: TGTGCCAGTTGGGGGATGGGACAGGAGAATCAGCCCCAGCATTTT. Encoded protein: CASWGMGQENQPQHF.

V usage is TRBV27 and J usage is TRBJ2-3; weak D call: TRBD1 (5 bases). Germline loops: CDR1 MNHEY, CDR2 SMNVEV (reference sequence). The germline V and J ends were trimmed by 4 bases and 6 bases, with 14 bases remaining between them. This CDR3 is built from 14 residues. The CDR3 DNA reads TGTGCCAGCAGTTCAGGCCTGGGGCCCGATACGCAGTATTTT. It codes for CASSSGLGPDTQYF.

This clone was counted a few times. V gene TRBV7-9 combines with J gene TRBJ2-2, with TRBD2 matching over 7 bases. CDR3 length: 15 residues. V trimming: 5 bases; J trimming: 3 bases; junction bases outside the gene matches: 6. Germline assignment: CDR1 SEHNR and CDR2 FQNEAQ (reference sequence). CDR3 sequence reads: CASSPGLTDTGELFF. The CDR3 nucleotides are TGTGCCAGCAGCCCGGGACTAACGGACACCGGGGAGCTGTTTTTT.

This CDR3 is CASRMTGNTEAFF. The CDR3 DNA is TGCGCCAGCAGAATGACAGGCAACACTGAAGCTTTCTTT. The chain recombines TRBV5-1 with TRBJ1-1; perhaps TRBD1 as D (6 bases). This CDR3 spans 13 amino acids. The V and J ends lost 5 bases and 2 bases respectively, with 10 bases between them. Germline V gene sequence: CDR1 SGHRS, CDR2 YFSETQ.

In regard to this clone: A junction boundary mismatches the germline segment, possibly from a read error. The J gene is TRBJ2-7, the V gene TRBV6-4; 7 nucleotides align to TRBD1. In germline, CDR1 is MRHNA, CDR2 SNTAGT. The CDR3 has 15 residues. The CDR3 sequence is CASSHSGTVHYEQYF. The CDR3 region has the DNA TGTGCCAGCAGTCACTCCGGGACAGTCCACTACGAGCAGTACTTC.

The chain joins TRBV5-1 to TRBJ2-7, with 8 nucleotides matching TRBD1. CDR1 is SGHRS and CDR2 is YFSETQ in the germline V gene. The V and J ends lost 4 bases and 5 bases, in that order; junction bases with no gene match: 5. The CDR3 is 13 residues long. The CDR3 DNA reads as TGCGCCAGCAGCGGGACAGGTTCGGACGAGCAGTACTTC. This codes for CASSGTGSDEQYF.